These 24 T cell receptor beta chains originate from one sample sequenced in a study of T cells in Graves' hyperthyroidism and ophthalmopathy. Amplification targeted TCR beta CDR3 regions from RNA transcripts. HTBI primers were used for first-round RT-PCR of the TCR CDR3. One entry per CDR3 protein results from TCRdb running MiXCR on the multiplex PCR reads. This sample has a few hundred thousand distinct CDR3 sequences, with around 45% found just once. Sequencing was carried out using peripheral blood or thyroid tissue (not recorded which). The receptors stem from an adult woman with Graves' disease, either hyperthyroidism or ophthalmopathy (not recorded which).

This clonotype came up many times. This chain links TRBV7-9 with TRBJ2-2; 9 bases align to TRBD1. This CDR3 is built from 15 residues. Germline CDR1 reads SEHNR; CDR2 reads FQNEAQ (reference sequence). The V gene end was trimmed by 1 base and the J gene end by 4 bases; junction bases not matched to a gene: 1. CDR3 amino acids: CASSLGDRATGELFF. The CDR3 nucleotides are TGTGCCAGCAGCTTAGGGGACAGGGCCACCGGGGAGCTGTTTTTT. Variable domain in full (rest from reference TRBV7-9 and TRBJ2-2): DTGVSQNPRHKITKRGQNVTFRCDPISEHNRLYWYRQTLGQGPEFLTYFQNEAQLEKSRLLSDRFSAERPKGSFSTLEIQRTEQGDSAMYLCASSLGDRATGELFFGEGSRLTVL.

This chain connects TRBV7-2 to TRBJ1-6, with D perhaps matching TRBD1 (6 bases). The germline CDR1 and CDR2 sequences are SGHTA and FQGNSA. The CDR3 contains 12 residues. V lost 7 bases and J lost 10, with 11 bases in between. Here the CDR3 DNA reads TGTGCCAGCAACCTGCAGGGGTCACCCCTCCACTTT. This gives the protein CASNLQGSPLHF.

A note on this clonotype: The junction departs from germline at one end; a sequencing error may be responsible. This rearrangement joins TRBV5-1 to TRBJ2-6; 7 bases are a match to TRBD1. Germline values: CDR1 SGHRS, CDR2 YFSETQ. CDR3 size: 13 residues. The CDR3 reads CASSLDRGPTEAF. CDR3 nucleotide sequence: TGCGCCAGCAGCTTGGATAGGGGGCCCACTGAAGCTTTC.

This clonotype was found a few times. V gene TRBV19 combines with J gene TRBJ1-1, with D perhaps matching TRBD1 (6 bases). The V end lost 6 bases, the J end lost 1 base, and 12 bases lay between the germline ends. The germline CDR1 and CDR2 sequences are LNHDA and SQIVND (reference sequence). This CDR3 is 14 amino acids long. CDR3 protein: CASSLRGANTEAFF. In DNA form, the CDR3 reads TGTGCCAGTAGCCTGAGGGGGGCGAACACTGAAGCTTTCTTT.

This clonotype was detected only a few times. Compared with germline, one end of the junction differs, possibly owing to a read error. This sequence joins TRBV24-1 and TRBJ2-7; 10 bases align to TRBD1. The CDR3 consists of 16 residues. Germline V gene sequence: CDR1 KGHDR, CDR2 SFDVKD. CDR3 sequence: CASSSKGQGFLYEQYF. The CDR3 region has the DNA TGTGCCAGCAGTAGCAAGGGACAGGGGTTCCTCTACGAGCAGTACTTC.

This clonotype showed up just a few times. The CDR3 reads CAIYYMTGVQETQYF. The DNA of the CDR3 is TGTGCCATTTACTACATGACAGGGGTACAAGAGACCCAGTACTTC. This chain uses TRBV9 with TRBJ2-5, with 8 nucleotides matching TRBD1. Trimming took 9 bases from V and 2 from J; bases not matched to a gene: 12. The CDR3 length is 15 residues. Germline V gene lookup returns CDR1 SGDLS and CDR2 YYNGEE.

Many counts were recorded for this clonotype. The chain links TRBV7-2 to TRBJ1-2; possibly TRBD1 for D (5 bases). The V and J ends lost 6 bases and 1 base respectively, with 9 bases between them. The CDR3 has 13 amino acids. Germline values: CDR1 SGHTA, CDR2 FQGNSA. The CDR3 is CASSGRVNYGYTF. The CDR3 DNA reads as TGTGCCAGCAGTGGCAGGGTTAACTATGGCTACACCTTC.

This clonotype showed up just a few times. DNA for the CDR3: TGTGCCATCAGTGAGTCAAGGCAGGGGATGATGGAGACCCAGTACTTC. It is translated as CAISESRQGMMETQYF. V and J are TRBV10-3 and TRBJ2-5; D might be TRBD1 (6 bases). V lost 0 bases and J 5 bases, leaving 16 bases between the germline ends. The CDR3 sequence is 16 residues long. The germline gives CDR1 ENHRY, CDR2 SYGVKD.

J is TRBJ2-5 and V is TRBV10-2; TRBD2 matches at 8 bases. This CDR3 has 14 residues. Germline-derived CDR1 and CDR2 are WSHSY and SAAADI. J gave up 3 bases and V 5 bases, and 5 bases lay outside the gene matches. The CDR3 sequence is CASSQLAVKETQYF. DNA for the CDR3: TGCGCCAGCAGTCAACTAGCGGTTAAAGAGACCCAGTACTTC.

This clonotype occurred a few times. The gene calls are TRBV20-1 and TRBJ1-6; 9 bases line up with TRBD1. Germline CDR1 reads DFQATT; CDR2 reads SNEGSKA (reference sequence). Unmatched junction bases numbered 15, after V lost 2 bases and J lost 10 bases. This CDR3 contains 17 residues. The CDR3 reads CSARPIQGQGEWSPLHF. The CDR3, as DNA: TGCAGTGCTAGACCAATCCAGGGACAGGGTGAATGGTCACCCCTCCACTTT.

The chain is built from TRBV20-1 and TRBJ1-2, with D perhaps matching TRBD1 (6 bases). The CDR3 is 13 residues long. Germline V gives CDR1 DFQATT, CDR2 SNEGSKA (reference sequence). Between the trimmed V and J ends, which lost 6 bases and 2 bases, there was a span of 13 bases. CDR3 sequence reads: CSARTTGNYGYTF. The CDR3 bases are TGCAGTGCACGGACGACAGGAAACTATGGCTACACCTTC.

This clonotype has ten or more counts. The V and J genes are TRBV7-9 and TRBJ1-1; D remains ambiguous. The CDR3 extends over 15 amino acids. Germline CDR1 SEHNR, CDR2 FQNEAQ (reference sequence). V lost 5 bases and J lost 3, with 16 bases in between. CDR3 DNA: TGTGCCAGCAGCCCCAGGTCCCCTGGGGACACTGAAGCTTTCTTT. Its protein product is CASSPRSPGDTEAFF. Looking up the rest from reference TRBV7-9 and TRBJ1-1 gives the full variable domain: DTGVSQNPRHKITKRGQNVTFRCDPISEHNRLYWYRQTLGQGPEFLTYFQNEAQLEKSRLLSDRFSAERPKGSFSTLEIQRTEQGDSAMYLCASSPRSPGDTEAFFGQGTRLTVV.

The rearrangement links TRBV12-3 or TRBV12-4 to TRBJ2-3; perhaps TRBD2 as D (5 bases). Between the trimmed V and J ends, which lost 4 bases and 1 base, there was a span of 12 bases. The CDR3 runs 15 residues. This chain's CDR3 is CASSSAGLGTDTQYF. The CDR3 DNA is TGTGCCAGCAGTTCCGCGGGTCTCGGCACAGATACGCAGTATTTT.

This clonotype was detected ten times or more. The CDR3 protein is CASSEERARTWRTEAFF. The DNA of the CDR3 is TGTGCCAGCAGTGAAGAACGAGCGAGGACCTGGCGCACTGAAGCTTTCTTT. The chain links TRBV6-1 to TRBJ1-1; D gene ambiguous. Germline V gene data show CDR1 as MNHNS and CDR2 as SASEGT. This CDR3 contains 17 residues. V was trimmed by 1 base and J by 4 bases, leaving 19 bases between them.

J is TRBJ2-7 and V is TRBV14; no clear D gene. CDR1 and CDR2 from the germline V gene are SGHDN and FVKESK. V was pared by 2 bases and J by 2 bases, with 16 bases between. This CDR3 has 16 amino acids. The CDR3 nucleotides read TGTGCCAGCAGCCAACTAGAACGTTCTATTACCTACGAGCAGTACTTC. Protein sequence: CASSQLERSITYEQYF.

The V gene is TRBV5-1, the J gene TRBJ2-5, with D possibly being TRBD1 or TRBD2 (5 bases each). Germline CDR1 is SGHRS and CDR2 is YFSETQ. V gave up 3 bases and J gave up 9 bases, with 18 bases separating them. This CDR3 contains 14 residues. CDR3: CASSSGTQMEAQYF. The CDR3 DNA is TGCGCCAGCAGCTCGGGGACGCAGATGGAGGCCCAGTACTTC.

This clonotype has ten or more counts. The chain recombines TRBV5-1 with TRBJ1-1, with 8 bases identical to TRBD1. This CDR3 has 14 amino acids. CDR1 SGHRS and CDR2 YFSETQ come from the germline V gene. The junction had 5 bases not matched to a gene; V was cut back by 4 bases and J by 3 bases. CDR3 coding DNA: TGCGCCAGCAGCCCGTTACAGGGGGACACTGAAGCTTTCTTT. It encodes CASSPLQGDTEAFF.

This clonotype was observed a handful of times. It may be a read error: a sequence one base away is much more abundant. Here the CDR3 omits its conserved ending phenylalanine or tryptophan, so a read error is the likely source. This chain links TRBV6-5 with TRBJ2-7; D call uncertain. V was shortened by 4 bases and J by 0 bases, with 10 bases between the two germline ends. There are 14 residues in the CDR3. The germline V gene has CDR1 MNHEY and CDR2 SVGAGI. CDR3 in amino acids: CASSFGRNSYEQYL. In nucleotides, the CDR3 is TGTGCCAGCAGTTTTGGACGGAACTCCTACGAGCAGTACCTC.

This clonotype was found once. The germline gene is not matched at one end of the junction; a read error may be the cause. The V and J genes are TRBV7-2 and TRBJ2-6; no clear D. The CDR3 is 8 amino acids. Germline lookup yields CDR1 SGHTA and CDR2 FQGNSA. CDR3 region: CASSFLAF. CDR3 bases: TGTGCCAGCAGCTTCCTGGCTTTC.

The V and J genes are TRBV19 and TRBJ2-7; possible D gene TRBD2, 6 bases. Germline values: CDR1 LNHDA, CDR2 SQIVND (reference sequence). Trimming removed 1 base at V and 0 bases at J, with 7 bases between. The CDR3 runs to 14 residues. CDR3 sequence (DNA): TGTGCCAGTAGTATAGTCGGGGGCTCCTACGAGCAGTACTTC. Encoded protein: CASSIVGGSYEQYF.

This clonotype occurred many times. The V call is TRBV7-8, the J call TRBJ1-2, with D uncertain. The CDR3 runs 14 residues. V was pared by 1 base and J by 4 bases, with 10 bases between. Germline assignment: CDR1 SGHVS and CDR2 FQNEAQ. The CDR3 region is CASSLGHAAYGYTF. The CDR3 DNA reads TGTGCCAGCAGCTTAGGTCACGCAGCCTATGGCTACACCTTC. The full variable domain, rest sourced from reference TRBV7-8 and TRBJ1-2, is GAGVSQSPRYKVAKRGQDVALRCDPISGHVSLFWYQQALGQGPEFLTYFQNEAQLDKSGLPSDRFFAERPEGSVSTLKIQRTQQEDSAVYLCASSLGHAAYGYTFGSGTRLTVV.

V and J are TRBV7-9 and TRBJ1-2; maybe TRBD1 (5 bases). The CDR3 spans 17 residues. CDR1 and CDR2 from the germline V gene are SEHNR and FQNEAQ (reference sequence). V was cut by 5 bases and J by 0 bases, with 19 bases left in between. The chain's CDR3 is CASSQLGGTLANYGYTF. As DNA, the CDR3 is TGTGCCAGCAGCCAACTAGGAGGGACCTTGGCTAACTATGGCTACACCTTC. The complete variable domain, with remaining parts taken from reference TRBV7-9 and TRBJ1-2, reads DTGVSQNPRHKITKRGQNVTFRCDPISEHNRLYWYRQTLGQGPEFLTYFQNEAQLEKSRLLSDRFSAERPKGSFSTLEIQRTEQGDSAMYLCASSQLGGTLANYGYTFGSGTRLTVV.

The CDR3 DNA is TGTGCCACCAGCAGAGCGGCCCAGGGATACACTGAAGCTTTCTTT. Its protein product is CATSRAAQGYTEAFF. The rearrangement uses TRBV15 and TRBJ1-1; the D gene is possibly TRBD1 (5 bases). The CDR3 contains 15 residues. Germline loops: CDR1 LNHNV, CDR2 YYDKDF (reference sequence). With 1 base removed from V and 3 bases from J, the gap between germline ends came to 12 bases. The whole variable domain, filled in from reference TRBV15 and TRBJ1-1, reads DAMVIQNPRYQVTQFGKPVTLSCSQTLNHNVMYWYQQKSSQAPKLLFHYYDKDFNNEADTPDNFQSRRPNTSFCFLDIRSPGLGDTAMYLCATSRAAQGYTEAFFGQGTRLTVV.

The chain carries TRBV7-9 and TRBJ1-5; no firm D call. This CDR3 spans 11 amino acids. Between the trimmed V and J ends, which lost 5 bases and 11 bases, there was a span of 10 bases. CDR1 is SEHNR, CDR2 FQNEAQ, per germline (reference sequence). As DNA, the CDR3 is TGTGCCAGCAGCCGAAGCGGGACCCAGCATTTT. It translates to CASSRSGTQHF.